Listed below are T cell receptor beta chains from one sample, sequenced in a study of early T cells in non-severe SARS-CoV-2 infection. TCRdb ran MiXCR on the 5' RACE reads and lists one entry per CDR3 protein. The table shows fewer than 50,000 distinct CDR3 sequences, with 12% occurring only once. Input material: whole blood. These TCRs come from an adult who was a healthcare worker with PCR-confirmed SARS-CoV-2 infection or an uninfected control (not recorded which). Both conserved end residues are part of each CDR3. The D gene is left open where the match is weak. Where a row states a size, it is once, few, many or the class of an expanded clone; other rows omit it.

CDR3aa: CASSWTLKGFEQFF
CDR3nt: TGTGCCAGCAGCTGGACCCTTAAGGGATTTGAGCAGTTCTTC
d_gene: NA
j_gene: TRBJ2-1
v_gene: TRBV6-5
abundance: few

CDR3aa: CASSPPQTGGRETQYF
CDR3nt: TGTGCCAGCAGCCCCCCTCAGACAGGGGGTAGGGAGACCCAGTACTTC
d_gene: TRBD1
j_gene: TRBJ2-5
v_gene: TRBV7-2
abundance: many

CDR3aa: CASSDLGYEQYF
CDR3nt: TGTGCCAGCAGTGACCTAGGATACGAGCAGTACTTC
d_gene: NA
j_gene: TRBJ2-7
v_gene: TRBV6-5
abundance: NA

CDR3aa: CASSRVRGFGNEQFF
CDR3nt: TGTGCCAGCAGTCGGGTCAGGGGGTTTGGCAATGAGCAGTTCTTC
d_gene: TRBD1
j_gene: TRBJ2-1
v_gene: TRBV6-2/TRBV6-3
abundance: many

CDR3aa: CSVAEAWDTEAFF
CDR3nt: TGCAGCGTCGCAGAAGCCTGGGACACTGAAGCTTTCTTT
d_gene: NA
j_gene: TRBJ1-1
v_gene: TRBV29-1
abundance: many

CDR3aa: CASSPYRKSFSYEQYF
CDR3nt: TGTGCCAGCAGTCCCTACAGGAAATCCTTTTCCTACGAGCAGTACTTC
d_gene: NA
j_gene: TRBJ2-7
v_gene: TRBV28
abundance: few

CDR3aa: CASSTHDRGTNQPQHF
CDR3nt: TGTGCCAGCAGTACACATGACCGGGGCACTAATCAGCCCCAGCATTTT
d_gene: NA
j_gene: TRBJ1-5
v_gene: TRBV12-3/TRBV12-4
abundance: few

CDR3aa: CASRKYGPSGELFF
CDR3nt: TGTGCCAGCAGAAAGTACGGGCCAAGCGGGGAGCTGTTTTTT
d_gene: NA
j_gene: TRBJ2-2
v_gene: TRBV13
abundance: NA

CDR3aa: CASSPLGGEQYF
CDR3nt: TGTGCCAGCAGTCCCCTCGGGGGCGAGCAGTACTTC
d_gene: NA
j_gene: TRBJ2-7
v_gene: TRBV27
abundance: many

CDR3aa: CSARGGNTDTQYF
CDR3nt: TGCAGTGCTAGAGGGGGTAACACAGATACGCAGTATTTT
d_gene: NA
j_gene: TRBJ2-3
v_gene: TRBV20-1
abundance: few

CDR3aa: CASSYIRDNNEQYF
CDR3nt: TGTGCCAGCAGTTATATCCGGGACAACAACGAGCAGTACTTC
d_gene: NA
j_gene: TRBJ2-7
v_gene: TRBV27
abundance: NA

CDR3aa: CASSLATHKRTVKQETQYF
CDR3nt: TGTGCCAGCAGCTTAGCTACTCACAAACGGACAGTCAAACAAGAGACCCAGTACTTC
d_gene: NA
j_gene: TRBJ2-5
v_gene: TRBV7-9
abundance: few

CDR3aa: CAIRSRETDTQYF
CDR3nt: TGTGCCATCAGAAGTCGGGAGACAGATACGCAGTATTTT
d_gene: NA
j_gene: TRBJ2-3
v_gene: TRBV10-3
abundance: many

CDR3aa: CSATVYNNIGELFF
CDR3nt: TGCAGCGCTACAGTATACAACAACATCGGGGAGCTGTTTTTT
d_gene: NA
j_gene: TRBJ2-2
v_gene: TRBV29-1
abundance: NA